These 16 T cell receptor beta chains came from one sample sequenced in a study of T cell clonotyping in hematopoietic cell transplantation. Generated by immunoSEQ multiplex PCR, the TCRdb table keeps only in-frame clones and is missing some. The data hold 55,000 to 70,000 clones, with roughly 94% observed a single time. The specimen was peripheral blood mononuclear cells. The receptors come from a man between 50 and 59 years old in good health. Some clones in this sample may be carry-over from other donors' samples.

The V and J genes are TRBV11-2 and TRBJ1-2; maybe TRBD1 (6 bases). From germline, CDR1 is SGHAT and CDR2 FQNNGV. V lost 0 bases and J lost 6, with 14 bases in between. CDR3 length: 15 residues. CDR3 bases: TGTGCCAGCAGCTTAGATCTAGTAGCAGGGGATGGCTACACCTTC. As protein: CASSLDLVAGDGYTF.

CDR3 in DNA: TGCGCCAGCAGCGGGACAGGGAAGAAGACCCAGTACTTC. This gives the protein CASSGTGKKTQYF. V usage is TRBV5-1 and J usage is TRBJ2-5; the match to TRBD1 covers 9 bases. Per germline, CDR1 SGHRS and CDR2 YFSETQ. The CDR3 has 13 amino acids. The ends lost 4 bases at V and 6 bases at J; junction bases unmatched: 4.

A word on this clone: At one boundary the junction diverges from the germline segment, which might be a read error. This chain uses TRBV7-7 with TRBJ1-3; D is uncertain. Germline CDR1 reads SSHAT; CDR2 reads FNYEAQ (reference sequence). This CDR3 has 15 residues. DNA of the CDR3: TGTGCTAGCAGCCCTGGACGGAACTCTGGAAACACCATATATTTT. The encoded protein is CASSPGRNSGNTIYF.

V gene TRBV6-6 combines with J gene TRBJ2-6, with D hard to call. Trimming took off 5 bases at V and 3 bases at J, with 5 bases between the two ends. The CDR3 loop spans 13 amino acids. Germline CDR1 reads MNHNY; CDR2 reads SVGAGI (reference sequence). CDR3 region: CASSINGANVLTF. Here the CDR3 DNA reads TGTGCCAGCAGTATAAATGGGGCCAACGTCCTGACTTTC.

This clone was seen just once. The V call is TRBV27, the J call TRBJ2-7; D call uncertain. Per germline, CDR1 MNHEY and CDR2 SMNVEV (reference sequence). This CDR3 contains 15 residues. Trimming cost V 3 bases and J 2 bases, with 14 bases left between them. The CDR3, as DNA: TGTGCCAGCAGTTTGGTTGGGCTGGGAACCTACGAGCAGTACTTC. Protein: CASSLVGLGTYEQYF.

The chain combines TRBV6-5 with TRBJ2-7; D not resolved. This CDR3 comprises 13 residues. V was cut by 6 bases and J by 3 bases, with 12 bases left in between. The germline V gene has CDR1 MNHEY and CDR2 SVGAGI. The CDR3: CASSLGPSYEQYF. The CDR3 region has the DNA TGTGCCAGCAGCCTCGGGCCCAGCTACGAGCAGTACTTC.

The chain uses TRBV5-1 and TRBJ2-7, with no clear D. Germline V gene sequence: CDR1 SGHRS, CDR2 YFSETQ. Trimming shortened V by 0 bases and J by 1 base, and 11 bases separated the two germline ends. This CDR3 comprises 15 residues. The CDR3 here is CASSLDPGLSYEQYF. CDR3 bases: TGCGCCAGCAGCTTGGATCCAGGCCTTTCCTACGAGCAGTACTTC.

The chain uses TRBV6-1 and TRBJ2-5, with D unresolved. Germline CDR1 is MNHNS and CDR2 is SASEGT. Trimming took off 2 bases at V and 5 bases at J, with 9 bases between the two ends. The CDR3 consists of 13 residues. In DNA form, the CDR3 reads TGTGCCAGCAGTGAAATAGTCCGTGAGACCCAGTACTTC. It translates to CASSEIVRETQYF.

The V call is TRBV5-1, the J call TRBJ1-4; D perhaps matches TRBD1 (5 bases). This CDR3 has 14 residues. CDR1 and CDR2 (germline): SGHRS, YFSETQ. V gave up 2 bases and J gave up 5 bases, with 10 bases separating them. Here the CDR3 DNA reads TGCGCCAGCAGCTTATTGAGGGGAAATGAAAAACTGTTTTTT. This translates into CASSLLRGNEKLFF.

The chain employs TRBV5-6 and TRBJ2-3; D is perhaps TRBD2 (6 bases). V lost 2 bases and J 5 bases, leaving 18 bases between the germline ends. This CDR3 has 16 residues. Germline V gene lookup returns CDR1 SGHDT and CDR2 YYEEEE. The CDR3 nucleotides are TGTGCCAGCAGCTTCGGTGCGGGACTCCGACTAGATACGCAGTATTTT. Its translation: CASSFGAGLRLDTQYF.

The chain uses TRBV5-6 and TRBJ2-7; 8 bases fit TRBD2. Trimming at V came to 1 base and at J to 4 bases, leaving 7 bases not matched to a gene. Germline V gives CDR1 SGHDT, CDR2 YYEEEE. The CDR3 is made up of 15 amino acids. CDR3: CASSLPGTRIYEQYF. In DNA form, the CDR3 reads TGTGCCAGCAGCTTGCCCGGGACTAGAATATACGAGCAGTACTTC.

This chain connects TRBV28 to TRBJ2-3; TRBD2 aligns across 16 bases. Trimming removed 4 bases from V and 3 bases from J; junction bases left unmatched: 10. The CDR3 covers 19 residues. Germline V gene lookup returns CDR1 MDHEN and CDR2 SYDVKM. CDR3 region: CASSSPGTSGGAFTDTQYF. The CDR3 DNA reads TGTGCCAGCAGTTCTCCCGGGACTAGCGGGGGGGCCTTTACAGATACGCAGTATTTT.

The chain links TRBV6-5 to TRBJ2-7; perhaps TRBD2 as D (5 bases). Trimming took 6 bases from V and 3 from J, leaving 18 bases between them. The CDR3 is made up of 15 amino acids. CDR1 and CDR2 from the germline V gene are MNHEY and SVGAGI. The CDR3 region is CASSHGSGNGYEQYF. The CDR3 region has the DNA TGTGCCAGCAGCCATGGATCCGGGAATGGCTACGAGCAGTACTTC.

V is TRBV28 and J is TRBJ1-5; weak D call: TRBD1 (5 bases). The CDR3 has 15 residues. Germline CDR1 and CDR2: MDHEN and SYDVKM. The V and J ends lost 2 bases and 4 bases respectively, with 12 bases between them. The CDR3 coding sequence is TGTGCCAGCAGTTTAGGCGGGGGGGAGAATCAGCCCCAGCATTTT. As protein: CASSLGGGENQPQHF.

This sequence joins TRBV28 and TRBJ2-6, with a weak D call TRBD1 (5 bases). The CDR3 has 17 residues. V lost 8 bases and J 1 base, leaving 18 bases between the germline ends. Germline CDR1 MDHEN, CDR2 SYDVKM. In DNA form, the CDR3 reads TGTGCCAGCGTGGGGCCCTGGTTTAGGTCTGGGGCCAACGTCCTGACTTTC. Its translation is CASVGPWFRSGANVLTF.

The chain is built from TRBV27 and TRBJ2-1; D may be TRBD2 (6 bases). Germline CDR1 MNHEY, CDR2 SMNVEV (reference sequence). Deletions cut 3 bases from V and 6 bases from J, with 21 bases between. CDR3 length: 17 amino acids. The DNA of the CDR3 is TGTGCCAGCAGTTTTCGTCCTCGGGGGTTTTTCTCCAATGAGCAGTTCTTC. Protein: CASSFRPRGFFSNEQFF.